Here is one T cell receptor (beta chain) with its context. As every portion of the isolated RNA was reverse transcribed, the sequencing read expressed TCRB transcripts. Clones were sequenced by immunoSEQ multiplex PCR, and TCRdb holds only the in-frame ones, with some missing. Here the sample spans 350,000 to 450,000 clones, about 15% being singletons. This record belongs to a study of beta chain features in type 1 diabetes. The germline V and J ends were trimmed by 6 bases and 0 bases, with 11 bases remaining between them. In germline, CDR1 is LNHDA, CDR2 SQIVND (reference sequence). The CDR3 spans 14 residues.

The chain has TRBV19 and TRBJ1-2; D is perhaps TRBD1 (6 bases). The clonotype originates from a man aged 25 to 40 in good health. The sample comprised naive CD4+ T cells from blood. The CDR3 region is CASRPDRANYGYTF. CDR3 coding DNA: TGTGCCAGTAGACCGGACAGAGCTAACTATGGCTACACCTTC.